These T cell receptor beta chains were read from a single sample in a study of control samples from healthy donors and cancer patients. Profiled with immunoSEQ multiplex PCR; TCRdb holds only in-frame clones, not every one. The sample lists about 140,000 clones, about 86% seen once, with 1.5% to 2% in the top ten. Sequencing input: blood. The origin of the receptors is a man between 18 and 29 years old in good health. Both conserved end residues are part of each CDR3. Fields, in order: CDR3 DNA, CDR3 protein, clone size, V gene, J gene, D gene. A D gene is named only where the DNA matches it firmly. Not all rows give a size; the values are once, few, many and, for expanded clones, a class.

TGTGCCAGCAGTCAGGGGGGGGCGAACACCGGGGAGCTGTTTTTT,CASSQGGANTGELFF,NA,TRBV6-5,TRBJ2-2,NA
TGTGCCACCCCCAGAGCCTACGAGCAGTACTTC,CATPRAYEQYF,once,TRBV27,TRBJ2-7,NA
TGTGCCAGTCATCGAGGGGGGCACACTGAAGCTTTCTTT,CASHRGGHTEAFF,NA,TRBV12-3/TRBV12-4,TRBJ1-1,NA
TGTGCCAGCAGCTTAGGGTCGGAAGCTTTCTTT,CASSLGSEAFF,once,TRBV7-2,TRBJ1-1,NA
TGTGCCACCCGATCCGACGGGAGGCAATTCCAAGAGACCCAGTACTTC,CATRSDGRQFQETQYF,NA,TRBV7-2,TRBJ2-5,TRBD2
TGTGCCAGCCGATCCTATCGGACTAGCGTAAGAGATACGCAGTATTTT,CASRSYRTSVRDTQYF,NA,TRBV5-6,TRBJ2-3,TRBD2
TGTGCCAGGGGGGGAGTTTCCCCTGAAGCTTTCTTT,CARGGVSPEAFF,NA,TRBV12-3/TRBV12-4,TRBJ1-1,NA
TGTGCCAGCTCAGGGGATAGCAATCAGCCCCAGCATTTT,CASSGDSNQPQHF,NA,TRBV18,TRBJ1-5,NA
TGTGCCACCAGCAAGGACAGGCCTACCTACGAGCAGTACTTC,CATSKDRPTYEQYF,NA,TRBV15,TRBJ2-7,TRBD1
TGTGCCAGCAGCTTCAAAACCGGGACGGTGCAAGAGACCCAGTACTTC,CASSFKTGTVQETQYF,once,TRBV5-6,TRBJ2-5,NA
TGTGCCAGCAGCCCAGGGGGGACTAATGAAAAACTGTTTTTT,CASSPGGTNEKLFF,NA,TRBV9,TRBJ1-4,TRBD1
TGTGCCAGCAGCTTGGGCAGGGAATTACGCGAGCAGTACTTC,CASSLGRELREQYF,NA,TRBV5-6,TRBJ2-7,NA
TGCGCCAGCAGCGTGACAGGGGGCCTTGTTGTTGAAGCTTTCTTT,CASSVTGGLVVEAFF,NA,TRBV5-1,TRBJ1-1,TRBD1
TGTGCCAGCAGCTCGGGACCTTCACCACCCCTCCACTTT,CASSSGPSPPLHF,NA,TRBV5-6,TRBJ1-6,NA
TGTGCCAGCAGCGCCCGGGGGGGTGCCTCTGGAAACACCATATATTTT,CASSARGGASGNTIYF,NA,TRBV11-2,TRBJ1-3,NA
TGTGCCAGCACTGACAGGCTAGGCACAGATACGCAGTATTTT,CASTDRLGTDTQYF,NA,TRBV25-1,TRBJ2-3,NA
TGTGCCAGCAGTGGGAGAGGGGTGGACACCTTC,CASSGRGVDTF,NA,TRBV6-4,TRBJ1-2,NA
TGTGCCAGCACCGTTCACAGGGGGAGAGGCACAGATACGCAGTATTTT,CASTVHRGRGTDTQYF,NA,TRBV7-2,TRBJ2-3,TRBD1
TGTGCCAGCAGCTTAGGGGGCGTCCCCAATGAAAAACTGTTTTTT,CASSLGGVPNEKLFF,NA,TRBV13,TRBJ1-4,NA
TGTGCCAGCAGCTTAGCGCGGGCAGCAAAGAACACTGAAGCTTTCTTT,CASSLARAAKNTEAFF,NA,TRBV7-9,TRBJ1-1,NA
TGTGCCAGCAGTTTCAGTTACCATCAGCCCCAGCATTTT,CASSFSYHQPQHF,few,TRBV12-3/TRBV12-4,TRBJ1-5,NA
TGTGCCAGCATTGGCCGGATAGAGGGCTACACCTTC,CASIGRIEGYTF,NA,TRBV2,TRBJ1-2,NA
TGTGCCAGCAGGTACCGGACAGTTCTTAATGAAAAACTGTTTTTT,CASRYRTVLNEKLFF,NA,TRBV28,TRBJ1-4,NA
TGTGCCAGCAGCTTTTTAGAAGGACAGGGAGGCGGCTACACCTTC,CASSFLEGQGGGYTF,NA,TRBV5-5,TRBJ1-2,TRBD1
TGTGCCAGCTCACCGGGGTCAGGGCGGGCCAGCAATCAGCCCCAGCATTTT,CASSPGSGRASNQPQHF,NA,TRBV18,TRBJ1-5,NA
TGTGCCAGCAGCCAACGGGACCGCTTTTCCTATGGCTACACCTTC,CASSQRDRFSYGYTF,NA,TRBV3-1/TRBV3-2,TRBJ1-2,NA
TGCGCCAGCAGCCAAGACAGAGGGGGGACCAACAATGAGCAGTTCTTC,CASSQDRGGTNNEQFF,once,TRBV4-3,TRBJ2-1,NA